The 3 T cell receptor beta chains below all came from one sample that was sequenced in a study of T cell changes during pregnancy in multiple sclerosis. Sequencing was performed with immunoSEQ multiplex PCR; in TCRdb, only in-frame clones are kept and a portion is missing. This table has roughly 120,000 clones, roughly 92% appearing once. This material consisted of peripheral blood, taken before pregnancy. These TCRs come from a female donor with multiple sclerosis, enrolled in a pregnancy study.

The chain has TRBV5-4 and TRBJ2-5; TRBD1 matches at 10 bases. V dropped 4 bases and J dropped 4; count of bases not matched to a gene: 7. CDR3 length: 15 amino acids. Germline CDR1 is SGHNT and CDR2 is YYREEE (reference sequence). The CDR3 reads CASSVRQGAGETQYF. CDR3 coding DNA: TGTGCCAGCAGCGTTCGACAGGGGGCTGGAGAGACCCAGTACTTC.

The V and J genes are TRBV2 and TRBJ1-1; unclear D gene. The V gene lost 6 bases and the J gene lost 1 base, with 9 bases spanning the gap. The germline CDR1 and CDR2 sequences are SNHLY and FYNNEI. The CDR3 is made up of 13 amino acids. The CDR3 DNA follows: TGTGCCAGCAGCCAACGCAGGAACACTGAAGCTTTCTTT. Translated, it gives CASSQRRNTEAFF.

CDR3 region: CASSAGFANEKLFF. The CDR3 region has the DNA TGTGCCAGCAGCGCAGGGTTCGCTAATGAAAAACTGTTTTTT. The chain couples TRBV5-6 to TRBJ1-4; tentative D call: TRBD1 (5 bases). With 4 bases removed from V and 3 bases from J, the gap between germline ends came to 10 bases. The CDR3 covers 14 residues. Germline assignment: CDR1 SGHDT and CDR2 YYEEEE.